The text below deals with one T cell receptor beta chain. Assay used: immunoSEQ multiplex PCR; TCRdb lists only in-frame clones, some missing. This table holds 200,000 to 250,000 clones, 80% to 90% found once. These data belong to a study of cytomegalovirus exposure and HLA in healthy donors. CDR1 and CDR2 from the germline V gene are MGHRA and YSYEKL. V was trimmed by 1 base and J by 0 bases, leaving 12 bases between them. This CDR3 spans 16 amino acids. The sequence was collected from a young woman in good health and CMV-seropositive. This chain connects TRBV4-1 to TRBJ1-1; D is unclear. Material: PBMCs. CDR3 bases: TGCGCCAGCAGCCAAGTTCGGGATTTCCTGAACACTGAAGCTTTCTTT. This gives the protein CASSQVRDFLNTEAFF.